This TCR beta chain was captured by sequencing in a study of T cell repertoires and HLA-DP antigens. CDR1 and CDR2 from the germline V gene are SGHDN and FVKESK. Trimming stripped 4 bases from V and 1 base from J, with 10 bases between. This CDR3 region has 14 residues. Here immunoSEQ multiplex PCR was the method, and the copy in TCRdb shows in-frame clones only, minus some. This sample has about 110,000 clones, with approximately 92% found just once. As concerns this clone: Its antigen remains unknown.

The TCR comes from a woman aged 18-30 years in good health and CMV-seronegative. What was sequenced was CD4+ T cells from PBMCs. V usage is TRBV14 and J usage is TRBJ1-1; a possible D gene is TRBD1 (5 bases). CDR3 in amino acids: CASSRGAGNTEAFF. The CDR3 nucleotides read TGTGCCAGCAGCCGTGGGGCAGGGAACACTGAAGCTTTCTTT.